These 27 T cell receptor beta chains were all obtained from the same sample, sequenced in a study of T cell repertoires in cytomegalovirus infection. For these receptors, no antigen is known. Each CDR3 protein is one row after TCRdb ran MiXCR on the reads. The sample gives around 710,000 distinct CDR3 sequences, 25% to 35% of which show up once; around 13% is in the top ten. Specimen: cultured CD8+ T cells from PBMCs, collected from culture after CMV antigen stimulation. The receptor source for this set is a human donor in good health (CMV status not recorded). Some clones in this sample may be carry-over from other donors' samples.

This clonotype was observed a few times. The chain employs TRBV7-3 and TRBJ2-1; D is perhaps TRBD1 (6 bases). Trimming stripped 5 bases from V and 2 bases from J, with 13 bases between. The CDR3 contains 15 residues. The germline V gene encodes CDR1 SGHTA and CDR2 FQGTGA. The CDR3: CASSPRTAPYNEQFF. In nucleotides, the CDR3 is TGTGCCAGCAGCCCCAGGACAGCACCCTACAATGAGCAGTTCTTC.

The chain recombines TRBV7-9 with TRBJ1-2, with TRBD1 as a possible D gene (5 bases). V was clipped by 2 bases and J by 0 bases, with 10 bases between them. Germline loops: CDR1 SEHNR, CDR2 FQNEAQ (reference sequence). The CDR3 is 15 residues long. The CDR3 nucleotides are TGTGCCAGCAGCTTACGACAGCCAGCTAACTATGGCTACACCTTC. Protein sequence: CASSLRQPANYGYTF.

The CDR3 region has the DNA TGTGCCAGCAGAATAGGGACTAGCGGGGGGGCGGGGTACAATGAGCAGTTCTTC. It yields the protein CASRIGTSGGAGYNEQFF. The rearrangement joins TRBV2 to TRBJ2-1; 16 nucleotides agree with TRBD2. In germline, CDR1 is SNHLY, CDR2 FYNNEI. This CDR3 has 18 amino acids. Germline trimming cut 6 bases from V and 4 bases from J; bases unmatched to any gene: 9.

This clonotype was found a few times. The genes are TRBV7-9 and TRBJ2-2; the match to TRBD2 covers 9 bases. The junction had 17 bases not matched to a gene; V was cut back by 3 bases and J by 0 bases. This CDR3 region has 21 residues. Germline V gives CDR1 SEHNR, CDR2 FQNEAQ (reference sequence). This CDR3 reads CASSFPSGTSRPLTNTGELFF. CDR3 coding DNA: TGTGCCAGCAGCTTTCCGAGTGGGACTAGCCGACCCTTAACGAACACCGGGGAGCTGTTTTTT. The variable domain in full, completed from reference TRBV7-9 and TRBJ2-2, reads DTGVSQNPRHKITKRGQNVTFRCDPISEHNRLYWYRQTLGQGPEFLTYFQNEAQLEKSRLLSDRFSAERPKGSFSTLEIQRTEQGDSAMYLCASSFPSGTSRPLTNTGELFFGEGSRLTVL.

This clonotype was detected only a few times. The chain joins TRBV7-8 to TRBJ2-7, with TRBD2 as a possible D gene (5 bases). The V gene's germline CDR1 is SGHVS and CDR2 FQNEAQ. V dropped 4 bases and J dropped 5 bases, with 15 bases sitting between them. The length of the CDR3 is 14 residues. The CDR3 loop reads CASSWSRGRDEQYV. In nucleotides, the CDR3 is TGTGCCAGCAGCTGGAGTCGGGGTCGCGACGAGCAGTACGTC.

The chain joins TRBV5-6 to TRBJ1-1; unclear D gene. The CDR3 spans 14 residues. Trimming cost V 4 bases and J 6 bases, with 16 bases left between them. The germline V gene encodes CDR1 SGHDT and CDR2 YYEEEE. The chain's CDR3 is CASSPVEHEPEAFF. Written as DNA, the CDR3 is TGTGCCAGCAGCCCGGTCGAGCACGAACCTGAAGCTTTCTTT.

This clonotype was seen more than once but under ten times. The rearrangement uses TRBV6-1 and TRBJ2-7; TRBD1 matches at 8 bases. Germline-derived CDR1 and CDR2 are MNHNS and SASEGT. The CDR3 consists of 15 residues. V lost 6 bases, J lost 0 bases, and 7 bases stayed unmatched. The CDR3 is CASSEGQASSYEQYV. The DNA for the CDR3 is TGTGCCAGCAGCGAGGGACAGGCGAGCTCCTACGAGCAGTACGTC.

This clonotype has only a few counts. The chain links TRBV27 to TRBJ2-2; a weak D match, TRBD2 (7 bases). Germline CDR1 is MNHEY and CDR2 is SMNVEV (reference sequence). This CDR3 has 18 residues. V lost 1 base and J 5 bases, leaving 20 bases between the germline ends. The CDR3 bases are TGTGCCAGCAGTTTATGGGCGTTCGGGGGGACACAAACCGGGGAGCTGTTTTTT. It specifies CASSLWAFGGTQTGELFF.

J is TRBJ1-1 and V is TRBV6-5, with TRBD1 identical over 9 bases. Germline V lookup: CDR1 MNHEY, CDR2 SVGAGI. With V trimmed by 2 bases and J by 4 bases, 8 bases remained unmatched. This CDR3 has 16 amino acids. The CDR3 protein is CASSYLGTGTGTEAFF. The CDR3 DNA is TGTGCCAGCAGTTACCTCGGGACAGGGACGGGCACTGAAGCTTTCTTT.

V is TRBV2 and J is TRBJ2-1, with D possibly TRBD2 on 5 matching bases. The CDR3 loop spans 12 amino acids. Germline V gene lookup returns CDR1 SNHLY and CDR2 FYNNEI. Trimming shortened V by 8 bases and J by 12 bases, and 17 bases separated the two germline ends. The CDR3 loop reads CASPKLRERQFF. CDR3 DNA sequence: TGTGCCAGCCCAAAACTCCGGGAAAGGCAGTTCTTC.

In its sample, this clonotype was seen a few times. V gene TRBV2 combines with J gene TRBJ2-3; D tentatively reads TRBD1 or TRBD2 (5 bases each). Germline CDR1 and CDR2: SNHLY and FYNNEI. V lost 7 bases and J 2 bases, leaving 16 bases between the germline ends. The CDR3 has 15 amino acids. In nucleotides, the CDR3 is TGTGCCAGCAAAAAGGGACCCGTTTACACAGATACGCAGTATTTT. It is translated as CASKKGPVYTDTQYF. The full variable domain, with the rest looked up from reference TRBV2 and TRBJ2-3, is EPEVTQTPSHQVTQMGQEVILRCVPISNHLYFYWYRQILGQKVEFLVSFYNNEISEKSEIFDDQFSVERPDGSNFTLKIRSTKLEDSAMYFCASKKGPVYTDTQYFGPGTRLTVL.

This chain joins TRBV27 and TRBJ2-7; D tentatively reads TRBD1 or TRBD2 (5 bases each). CDR1 is MNHEY and CDR2 is SMNVEV in the germline V gene (reference sequence). The germline V and J ends were trimmed by 7 bases and 3 bases, with 16 bases remaining between them. This CDR3 is 14 amino acids long. DNA of the CDR3: TGTGCCAGCACCCCGTTAGGGGAGAACTACGAGCAGTACTTC. It codes for CASTPLGENYEQYF.

This chain uses TRBV15 with TRBJ1-1; no firm D call. Germline V gives CDR1 LNHNV, CDR2 YYDKDF (reference sequence). This CDR3 spans 11 amino acids. With 1 base removed from V and 5 bases from J, the gap between germline ends came to 2 bases. The CDR3 sequence: CATSRVTEAFF. CDR3 in DNA: TGTGCCACCAGCAGAGTTACTGAAGCTTTCTTT.

This clonotype was seen repeatedly, ten times or more. This chain connects TRBV12-3 or TRBV12-4 to TRBJ1-2; D is possibly TRBD1 (6 bases). Trimming removed 3 bases from V and 3 bases from J, with 20 bases in between. This CDR3 is built from 17 residues. In nucleotides, the CDR3 is TGTGCCAGCAGTTTTGCAGGGGCGCCCAGGGGAGACTATGGCTACACCTTC. Amino acids: CASSFAGAPRGDYGYTF.

This clonotype has more than one count but fewer than ten. The rearrangement joins TRBV7-9 to TRBJ2-5; D call uncertain. This CDR3 contains 13 residues. V lost 2 bases and J 4 bases, leaving 8 bases between the germline ends. Germline V gives CDR1 SEHNR, CDR2 FQNEAQ (reference sequence). For the CDR3, the DNA is TGTGCCAGCAGCTTACAACAGTTAGAGACCCAGTACTTC. This encodes CASSLQQLETQYF.

This clonotype was recorded at least ten times. The gene calls are TRBV7-2 and TRBJ1-1; D is unclear. Germline V lookup: CDR1 SGHTA, CDR2 FQGNSA. Trimming took 3 bases from V and 7 from J, leaving 9 bases between them. CDR3 length equals 12 residues. The CDR3 sequence is CASSFGLGEAFF. The CDR3 DNA sequence: TGTGCCAGCAGCTTCGGACTGGGTGAAGCTTTCTTT.

This chain connects TRBV6-6 to TRBJ2-1, with TRBD2 as a possible D gene (6 bases). This CDR3 region has 16 residues. Germline V gene data show CDR1 as MNHNY and CDR2 as SVGAGI (reference sequence). V was cut by 2 bases and J by 4 bases, with 15 bases left in between. For the CDR3, the DNA is TGTGCCAGCAGTTACATGTCGGGACTTTCTTACAATGAGCAGTTCTTC. Protein product: CASSYMSGLSYNEQFF.

This clonotype was seen more than once but under ten times. The V gene is TRBV7-6, the J gene TRBJ2-5, with 8 bases that match TRBD2. Trimming cost V 4 bases and J 5 bases; bases outside gene matches: 12. This CDR3 comprises 16 residues. CDR1 is SGHVS and CDR2 is FNYEAQ in the germline V gene. The CDR3 DNA reads TGTGCCAGCAGCTATTCTTCTGCGGGGGGCGGCGAGACCCAGTACTTC. This translates into CASSYSSAGGGETQYF.

The V call is TRBV27, the J call TRBJ2-3, with a tentative D call TRBD1 (5 bases). Trimming removed 2 bases at V and 1 base at J, with 7 bases between. The CDR3 is 14 amino acids. Germline V gene data show CDR1 as MNHEY and CDR2 as SMNVEV (reference sequence). CDR3 in amino acids: CASSLLGGTDTQYF. The CDR3 bases are TGTGCCAGCAGTTTACTAGGGGGCACAGATACGCAGTATTTT.

This clonotype has a handful of counts. The rearrangement links TRBV6-1 to TRBJ2-5; a possible D gene is TRBD2 (5 bases). Germline CDR1 is MNHNS and CDR2 is SASEGT. The CDR3 length is 13 residues. The V gene lost 7 bases and the J gene lost 5 bases, with 14 bases spanning the gap. The DNA of the CDR3 is TGTGCCAGCACTCACCTAGCAATTGAGACCCAGTACTTC. Its protein product is CASTHLAIETQYF.

This chain links TRBV9 with TRBJ1-2, with D possibly matching TRBD1 (6 bases). Trimming cost V 4 bases and J 5 bases, with 15 bases left between them. The CDR3 covers 14 residues. Germline V CDR1 and CDR2: SGDLS, YYNGEE. This CDR3 is CASSKYDRPYGYTF. The CDR3 region has the DNA TGTGCCAGCAGCAAATACGACAGGCCGTATGGCTACACCTTC.

Note on this clonotype: A read error may be the cause here, since a much bigger clone is one base away. The chain's CDR3 is CASSPYVLGIAATQYF. The CDR3 bases are TGTGCCAGCAGCCCATACGTCTTAGGGATCGCAGCTACGCAGTATTTT. This chain links TRBV12-3 or TRBV12-4 with TRBJ2-3; the D is unclear. The V and J ends lost 6 bases and 8 bases respectively, with 24 bases between them. The CDR3 length is 16 residues.

The chain couples TRBV11-3 to TRBJ2-7; the D gene is possibly TRBD2 (6 bases). The CDR3 runs to 15 residues. V shed 3 bases and J shed 1 base, with 13 bases lying between them. Germline CDR1 is SGHNT and CDR2 is YENEEA. In DNA, the CDR3 is TGTGCCAGCAGCTTCGGGACGGGGGATTCCTACGAGCAGTACTTC. Amino acid sequence: CASSFGTGDSYEQYF.

This chain links TRBV6-2 or TRBV6-3 with TRBJ2-7; D is uncertain. Trimming took off 0 bases at V and 2 bases at J, with 17 bases between the two ends. CDR3 length: 17 residues. Germline V gives CDR1 MNHEY, CDR2 SVGEGT. The CDR3 is CASSYSMSKPETYEQYV. The CDR3, as DNA: TGTGCCAGCAGTTACTCGATGAGTAAACCAGAGACCTACGAGCAGTACGTC.

The chain links TRBV11-3 to TRBJ1-5; D unresolved. V shed 2 bases and J shed 2 bases, with 16 bases lying between them. The germline V gene encodes CDR1 SGHNT and CDR2 YENEEA. The CDR3 is made up of 17 amino acids. The DNA for the CDR3 is TGTGCCAGCAGCTTAAGTATTGTCTCGACGGGCAATCAGCCCCAGCATTTT. Translation gives CASSLSIVSTGNQPQHF.

This clonotype was seen more than once but under ten times. This rearrangement joins TRBV4-1 to TRBJ2-5; the D is unclear. The CDR3 has 15 amino acids. V was trimmed by 0 bases and J by 0 bases, leaving 8 bases between them. Germline CDR1 MGHRA, CDR2 YSYEKL. This chain's CDR3 is CASSQDRSDQETQYF. The CDR3 DNA sequence: TGCGCCAGCAGCCAAGATAGGAGCGACCAAGAGACCCAGTACTTC.

This clonotype was counted only a few times. The chain couples TRBV15 to TRBJ1-5; D remains ambiguous. V gave up 0 bases and J gave up 4 bases, with 7 bases separating them. Germline V CDR1 and CDR2: LNHNV, YYDKDF (reference sequence). The CDR3 length is 14 residues. Written as DNA, the CDR3 is TGTGCCACCAGCAGAGATTTGGGAAATCAGCCCCAGCATTTT. It translates to CATSRDLGNQPQHF.